This TCR beta chain derives from a study of T cell responses to AZD1222 COVID-19 vaccine. Looking at the study overall: Second doses were pooled across both intervals (about 4 or about 12 weeks).

Worth noting for this clone: No antigen is known for it.

The data were produced by immunoSEQ multiplex PCR, yet TCRdb's version contains in-frame clones alone and is incomplete. The sample lists 90,000 to 120,000 clones, 70% to 90% seen once, with 16% in the top ten. Notes on the study in general: Unmutated variant regions reportedly attract nearly half of all spike-specific TCRs. Spike was spanned by vaccine-associated CD4 TCRs, with dominance at 160-218 and 743-854.

The sequences come from peripheral blood, collected on day 0 of AZD1222 vaccination. The sequence was collected from an adult in good health.

The CDR3 coding sequence is TGTGCCAGCAGCGAGTGGAGCTCTGGAAACACCATATATTTT. This encodes CASSEWSSGNTIYF. This chain connects TRBV14 to TRBJ1-3; no clear D gene. The CDR3 spans 14 residues. In germline, CDR1 is SGHDN, CDR2 FVKESK. The V end lost 5 bases, the J end lost 0 bases, and 8 bases lay between the germline ends.